This TCR beta chain was documented in a study of CD8+CD57+ T cells in acquired aplastic anemia. Findings and limits, study-wide: Patients had around 30 CD8+ CDR3 sequences in common with controls (the shared set).

A note on this clonotype: What it binds is not known.

Patients included in sequencing had previously demonstrated CD8+CD57+ cell expansion by flow cytometry. Blood sampling was performed on the patients, and none of them had received therapy by then. Unmatched junction bases numbered 5, after V lost 3 bases and J lost 1 base. CDR3 length: 15 residues. The V gene's germline CDR1 is SGHKS and CDR2 YYEKEE (reference sequence). According to the study, genomic DNA was the template for TCR beta VDJ and CDR3 profiling. One entry per CDR3 protein, called by TCRdb with MiXCR from the reads. The sample holds just over 450,000 distinct CDR3 sequences, more than 25% seen once.

The J gene is TRBJ2-3, the V gene TRBV5-5; TRBD2 aligns across 7 bases. This TCR came from a human donor with aplastic anemia. The sequenced sample consisted of sorted CD4+, CD8+, or CD8+CD57+ T cells (not recorded which) from PBMCs. CDR3 sequence reads: CASSSGTIRTDTQYF. The CDR3 DNA sequence: TGTGCCAGCAGCTCCGGGACTATACGCACAGATACGCAGTATTTT.